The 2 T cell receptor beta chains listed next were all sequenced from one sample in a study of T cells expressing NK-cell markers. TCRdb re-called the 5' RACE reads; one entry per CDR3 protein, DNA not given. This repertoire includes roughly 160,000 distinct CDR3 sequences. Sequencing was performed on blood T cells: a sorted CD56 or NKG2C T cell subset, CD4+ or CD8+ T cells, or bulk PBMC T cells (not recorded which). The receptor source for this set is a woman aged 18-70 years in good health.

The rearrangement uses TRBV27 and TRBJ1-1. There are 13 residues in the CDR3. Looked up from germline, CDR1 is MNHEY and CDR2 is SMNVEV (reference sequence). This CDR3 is CASSDGRNTEAFF.

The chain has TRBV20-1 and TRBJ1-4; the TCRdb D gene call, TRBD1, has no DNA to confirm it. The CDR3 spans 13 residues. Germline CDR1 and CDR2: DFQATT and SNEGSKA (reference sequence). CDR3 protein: CSARGGTNEKLFF.